These 29 T cell receptor beta chains originate from one sample sequenced in a study of blood T cell repertoires in COVID-19. Produced via immunoSEQ multiplex PCR; TCRdb's table is partial and in-frame only. Of approximately 100,000 clones in the sample, approximately 80% were seen once. The specimen sequenced was peripheral blood. All receptors derive from a man between 70 and 80 years old with active or convalescent COVID-19.

The chain recombines TRBV3-1 (or the pseudogene TRBV3-2) with TRBJ1-6, with D perhaps matching TRBD1 (5 bases). CDR1 and CDR2 (germline): LGHDT, YNNKEL (reference sequence). The V end lost 0 bases, the J end lost 10 bases, and 13 bases lay between the germline ends. CDR3 length equals 15 residues. CDR3 sequence reads: CASSQDWGGSSPLHF. The CDR3 bases are TGTGCCAGCAGCCAAGATTGGGGGGGGAGCTCACCCCTCCACTTT.

The V and J genes are TRBV27 and TRBJ1-6; D is unresolved. The CDR3 runs to 14 residues. Germline loops: CDR1 MNHEY, CDR2 SMNVEV (reference sequence). Trimming left V 6 bases short and J 8 bases short, with 14 bases between. The CDR3 is CASSPEEGYSPLHF. The DNA for the CDR3 is TGTGCCAGCAGCCCTGAGGAAGGTTATTCACCCCTCCACTTT.

The gene calls are TRBV6-5 and TRBJ1-4, with D tentatively TRBD1 (5 bases). The V end was cut by 7 bases, the J end by 8 bases, with 17 bases between. Germline V lookup: CDR1 MNHEY, CDR2 SVGAGI. This CDR3 is 14 amino acids long. As DNA, the CDR3 is TGTGCCAGCACTCCGGGACTTAGGAAGGAAAAACTGTTTTTT. Protein: CASTPGLRKEKLFF.

The gene calls are TRBV5-4 and TRBJ2-7, with a weak D call TRBD1 (6 bases). Germline-derived CDR1 and CDR2 are SGHNT and YYREEE (reference sequence). The CDR3 sequence is 16 residues long. The V end was cut by 3 bases, the J end by 0 bases, with 16 bases between. DNA for the CDR3: TGTGCCAGCAGCTCCAAGACAGGCTCGAGCTCCTACGAGCAGTACTTC. It is translated as CASSSKTGSSSYEQYF.

The chain recombines TRBV28 with TRBJ1-1; possibly TRBD1 for D (6 bases). Trimming took 2 bases from V and 3 from J, leaving 13 bases between them. Germline CDR1 MDHEN, CDR2 SYDVKM. The CDR3 loop spans 15 amino acids. The CDR3 sequence is CASSLGGALDTEAFF. The CDR3 DNA reads as TGTGCCAGCAGTTTAGGGGGGGCGCTGGACACTGAAGCTTTCTTT.

The gene calls are TRBV19 and TRBJ1-5, with 8 bases that match TRBD1. The CDR3 length is 13 residues. CDR1 is LNHDA and CDR2 is SQIVND in the germline V gene (reference sequence). Unmatched junction bases numbered 3, after V lost 6 bases and J lost 5 bases. The CDR3 loop is CASSTDRDQPQHF. In nucleotides, the CDR3 is TGTGCCAGTAGCACGGACAGGGATCAGCCCCAGCATTTT.

The rearrangement uses TRBV5-4 and TRBJ2-5, with TRBD1 matching 7 bases. In germline, CDR1 is SGHNT, CDR2 YYREEE (reference sequence). This CDR3 comprises 15 residues. V was clipped by 3 bases and J by 5 bases; unmatched bases: 10. The CDR3 is CASSSRTGVVETQYF. CDR3 bases: TGTGCCAGCAGCTCTCGAACAGGGGTGGTTGAGACCCAGTACTTC.

The chain recombines TRBV2 with TRBJ2-7, with a tentative D call TRBD1 (5 bases). The ends were cut back, 4 bases at V and 0 bases at J, with 10 bases in the middle. Germline CDR1 and CDR2: SNHLY and FYNNEI. The CDR3 totals 14 residues. CDR3 nucleotides: TGTGCCAGCAGTGGACAGAGACGCTCCTACGAGCAGTACTTC. Translated: CASSGQRRSYEQYF.

The V call is TRBV18, the J call TRBJ1-3, with unresolved D. Germline V gene lookup returns CDR1 KGHSH and CDR2 LQKENI. CDR3 length equals 14 residues. V lost 2 bases to trimming and J lost 0 bases, with 5 bases between them. This CDR3 reads CASSPEGSGNTIYF. The CDR3 DNA is TGTGCCAGCTCACCAGAGGGCTCTGGAAACACCATATATTTT.

This rearrangement joins TRBV30 to TRBJ2-7, with 8 bases fitting TRBD2. Germline CDR1 reads GTSNPN; CDR2 reads SVGIG (reference sequence). The CDR3 extends over 13 amino acids. V shed 3 bases, J shed 5 bases, and the junction held 6 bases outside the gene matches. For the CDR3, the DNA is TGTGCCTGGAGCAGCCTAGCGGGTAACGAGCAGTACTTC. Its translation: CAWSSLAGNEQYF.

This clone was counted once. The chain has TRBV6-1 and TRBJ1-2, with D uncertain. Germline CDR1 MNHNS, CDR2 SASEGT. Trimming left V 3 bases short and J 7 bases short, with 12 bases between. This CDR3 is built from 13 residues. CDR3 DNA: TGTGCCAGCAGTGACACGGGGTTCACTGGCTACACCTTC. It encodes CASSDTGFTGYTF.

V gene TRBV12-3 or TRBV12-4 combines with J gene TRBJ1-2, with D perhaps matching TRBD1 (5 bases). V was cut by 6 bases and J by 4 bases, with 12 bases left in between. This CDR3 comprises 13 residues. The DNA of the CDR3 is TGTGCCAGCAGCAACTTGGGGGGCTATGGCTACACCTTC. Translating it yields CASSNLGGYGYTF.

The chain recombines TRBV18 with TRBJ1-1; 9 bases fit TRBD1. With V trimmed by 9 bases and J by 1 base, 9 bases remained unmatched. The CDR3 loop spans 15 amino acids. Per germline, CDR1 KGHSH and CDR2 LQKENI. The CDR3 region is CASSGTGRTNTEAFF. CDR3 nucleotide sequence: TGTGCCAGTTCCGGGACAGGGAGGACGAACACTGAAGCTTTCTTT. Combining the CDR3 with reference TRBV18 and TRBJ1-1 gives the whole variable domain NAGVMQNPRHLVRRRGQEARLRCSPMKGHSHVYWYRQLPEEGLKFMVYLQKENIIDESGMPKERFSAEFPKEGPSILRIQQVVRGDSAAYFCASSGTGRTNTEAFFGQGTRLTVV.

The chain uses TRBV18 and TRBJ2-1; D is unresolved. CDR1 and CDR2 from the germline V gene are KGHSH and LQKENI. Trimming took off 0 bases at V and 4 bases at J, with 7 bases between the two ends. The CDR3 totals 14 residues. CDR3 DNA: TGTGCCAGCTCACCACCAGAGTCTTACAATGAGCAGTTCTTC. Its protein is CASSPPESYNEQFF.

The gene calls are TRBV30 and TRBJ1-2; D unclear. The germline gives CDR1 GTSNPN, CDR2 SVGIG (reference sequence). The CDR3 has 15 amino acids. Deletions cut 1 base from V and 4 bases from J, with 16 bases between. DNA of the CDR3: TGTGCCTGGAGTGGATTGGGAGGTGGAGGCTATGGCTACACCTTC. Translation gives CAWSGLGGGGYGYTF.

This chain connects TRBV6-5 to TRBJ2-7, with 7 bases that match TRBD1. CDR1 MNHEY and CDR2 SVGAGI come from the germline V gene. J lost 2 bases, V lost 6 bases, and 7 bases had no gene match. The CDR3 length is 14 residues. CDR3 protein: CASRKRDSTYEQYF. The CDR3 region has the DNA TGTGCCAGCAGGAAAAGGGACAGTACCTACGAGCAGTACTTC.

This chain links TRBV29-1 with TRBJ1-5; 12 bases line up with TRBD1. The CDR3 totals 14 residues. V dropped 5 bases and J dropped 7; count of bases not matched to a gene: 6. Germline assignment: CDR1 SQVTM and CDR2 ANQGSEA. The CDR3 loop is CSVPGQGAGQPQHF. The CDR3 coding sequence is TGCAGCGTTCCGGGACAGGGGGCCGGGCAGCCCCAGCATTTT.

The rearrangement joins TRBV2 to TRBJ1-1; D might be TRBD1 (5 bases). CDR1 is SNHLY, CDR2 FYNNEI, per germline. The CDR3 has 14 residues. The V end lost 6 bases, the J end lost 8 bases, and 19 bases lay between the germline ends. Here the CDR3 reads CASRREDTREEAFF. In DNA form, the CDR3 reads TGTGCCAGCAGGAGGGAGGACACCCGTGAGGAAGCTTTCTTT.

The chain combines TRBV10-1 with TRBJ2-2; TRBD1 matches 7 bases. Germline CDR1 reads WNHNN; CDR2 reads SYGVQD (reference sequence). This CDR3 region has 13 residues. V was pared by 6 bases and J by 7 bases, with 5 bases of the junction left unmatched. The CDR3 sequence: CASRTGRGGELFF. In DNA form, the CDR3 reads TGCGCCAGCAGGACAGGGCGAGGCGGGGAGCTGTTTTTT.

The chain links TRBV6-1 to TRBJ2-1, with 11 bases fitting TRBD2. The CDR3 spans 16 residues. Germline-derived CDR1 and CDR2 are MNHNS and SASEGT. Unmatched junction bases numbered 2, after V lost 2 bases and J lost 2 bases. The DNA of the CDR3 is TGTGCCAGCAGTGAACGTAGCGGGGGGGCCTACAATGAGCAGTTCTTC. Translated: CASSERSGGAYNEQFF.

The chain has TRBV2 and TRBJ2-5; the D gene is possibly TRBD1 (7 bases). The V and J ends lost 4 bases and 4 bases respectively, with 13 bases between them. The CDR3 totals 14 residues. CDR1 is SNHLY and CDR2 is FYNNEI in the germline V gene. Here the CDR3 reads CASSVYQGGETQYF. Written as DNA, the CDR3 is TGTGCCAGCAGTGTCTATCAGGGGGGAGAGACCCAGTACTTC.

This chain connects TRBV12-5 to TRBJ1-2; D might be TRBD1 (6 bases). With 7 bases removed from V and 2 bases from J, the gap between germline ends came to 11 bases. The germline V gene has CDR1 LGHNT and CDR2 FRNRAP. CDR3 length: 13 amino acids. The CDR3 nucleotides are TGTGCTAGTGCCCCGGACAGAAACTATGGCTACACCTTC. Translation: CASAPDRNYGYTF.

This rearrangement joins TRBV5-6 to TRBJ1-2; 8 bases line up with TRBD1. Per the germline V gene, CDR1 is SGHDT and CDR2 is YYEEEE. CDR3 length equals 16 residues. The trim removed 4 bases at V and 4 bases at J, leaving 12 bases unmatched. Here the CDR3 DNA reads TGTGCCAGCAGCCTCGGGACAGGCACCCTGGGCTATGGCTACACCTTC. This translates into CASSLGTGTLGYGYTF.

This CDR3 reads CASSPAGTGEYYGYTF. The CDR3 DNA reads TGTGCCAGCAGCCCAGCCGGGACAGGCGAATACTATGGCTACACCTTC. The chain employs TRBV11-2 and TRBJ1-2; TRBD1 aligns across 8 bases. V shed 5 bases, J shed 3 bases, and the junction held 11 bases outside the gene matches. The CDR3 extends over 16 amino acids. Germline loops: CDR1 SGHAT, CDR2 FQNNGV.

The chain couples TRBV4-1 to TRBJ1-4; D is possibly TRBD1 (6 bases). Between the trimmed V and J ends, which lost 3 bases and 2 bases, there was a span of 16 bases. The CDR3 consists of 17 residues. CDR1 MGHRA and CDR2 YSYEKL come from the germline V gene. This chain's CDR3 is CASSQRWRGGTNEKLFF. DNA of the CDR3: TGCGCCAGCAGCCAGAGGTGGAGGGGGGGTACTAATGAAAAACTGTTTTTT.

The chain is built from TRBV5-1 and TRBJ1-1; no reliable D call. Germline-derived CDR1 and CDR2 are SGHRS and YFSETQ. Between the trimmed V and J ends, which lost 1 base and 1 base, there was a span of 5 bases. This CDR3 has 13 amino acids. The CDR3 sequence is CASSLFQNTEAFF. In DNA, the CDR3 is TGCGCCAGCAGCTTGTTCCAGAACACTGAAGCTTTCTTT.

V and J are TRBV28 and TRBJ2-3; 9 positions match TRBD1. Germline V gene data show CDR1 as MDHEN and CDR2 as SYDVKM. The ends lost 4 bases at V and 2 bases at J; junction bases unmatched: 10. The CDR3 contains 17 residues. The CDR3 spells CASSWGDREDDTDTQYF. For the CDR3, the DNA is TGTGCCAGCAGTTGGGGGGACAGGGAAGATGACACAGATACGCAGTATTTT.

The chain recombines TRBV5-5 with TRBJ2-7; D gene uncertain. The CDR3 length is 11 residues. Trimming removed 2 bases at V and 6 bases at J, with 6 bases between. CDR1 is SGHKS, CDR2 YYEKEE, per germline (reference sequence). The CDR3 is CASSFASEQYF. CDR3 nucleotide sequence: TGTGCCAGCAGCTTCGCGTCCGAGCAGTACTTC.

The rearrangement links TRBV10-3 to TRBJ1-6, with D uncertain. V lost 8 bases and J lost 0, with 8 bases in between. Germline CDR1 and CDR2: ENHRY and SYGVKD. The CDR3 loop spans 14 amino acids. The CDR3 loop reads CAICEGSYNSPLHF. CDR3 DNA: TGTGCCATCTGCGAGGGCTCCTATAATTCACCCCTCCACTTT.